This entry concerns a single T cell receptor (beta chain). A junction end diverges from the germline sequence, so it may reflect a read error. The source of the sample is a study of blood T cell repertoires in COVID-19. Study in general: Samples taken during acute and convalescent COVID-19 were collected in the United States, Italy and Spain. Sources were T cells, B-cell-depleted T cells, or PBMCs; the material itself was cDNA or gDNA.

In the authors' methods: The assay estimated nucleated cells by amplifying reference gene primers. Method: immunoSEQ multiplex PCR; TCRdb's copy keeps in-frame clones and lacks some. The D gene and trimming were derived from the DNA, and the V and J assignments and clone size from that table. The sample carries fewer than 45,000 clones, approximately 81% recorded once. The CDR3 extends over 14 amino acids. Germline CDR1 reads MNHEY; CDR2 reads SVGAGI. The material sequenced was peripheral blood. The chain carries TRBV6-5 and TRBJ1-2; perhaps TRBD1 as D (6 bases). The sequence was obtained from a human donor in a cohort sampled during active COVID-19. CDR3: CASSSTQGNHGYTF. The CDR3 nucleotides read TGTGCCAGCAGTTCCACACAGGGTAACCATGGCTACACCTTC.